This T cell receptor beta chain was recorded in a study of T cells in Graves' hyperthyroidism and ophthalmopathy. This clonotype was picked up a small number of times. Antigen specificity is unknown. Germline CDR1 reads SGHTA; CDR2 reads FQGNSA. This CDR3 comprises 15 residues. The ends were cut back, 6 bases at V and 4 bases at J, with 17 bases in the middle. The CDR3 regions of TCR beta were amplified from RNA transcripts. Carried out on the TCR CDR3, a first-round RT-PCR used the HTBI primer set. Via MiXCR, TCRdb re-called the multiplex PCR reads, giving one row per CDR3 protein. The sample lists 800,000 or so distinct CDR3 sequences; over 35% were seen once. Hyperthyroidism of Graves' type that showed no ophthalmopathy progression within 18 months was stable. Not enrolled were patients with uncontrolled infection, other autoimmune disease, pregnancy or lactation. Overall study findings and caveats: A 13 V-J model separated ophthalmopathy from stable hyperthyroidism.

The chain couples TRBV7-2 to TRBJ2-3; no clear D gene. This receptor was taken from a man between 18 and 35 years old with Graves' hyperthyroidism. The sequencing input was blood. CDR3 amino acids: CASSEQRLSSDTQYF. In nucleotides, the CDR3 is TGTGCCAGCAGTGAACAGCGCCTATCGTCAGATACGCAGTATTTT. Looking up the rest from reference TRBV7-2 and TRBJ2-3 gives the full variable domain: GAGVSQSPSNKVTEKGKDVELRCDPISGHTALYWYRQSLGQGLEFLIYFQGNSAPDKSGLPSDRFSAERTGGSVSTLTIQRTQQEDSAVYLCASSEQRLSSDTQYFGPGTRLTVL.